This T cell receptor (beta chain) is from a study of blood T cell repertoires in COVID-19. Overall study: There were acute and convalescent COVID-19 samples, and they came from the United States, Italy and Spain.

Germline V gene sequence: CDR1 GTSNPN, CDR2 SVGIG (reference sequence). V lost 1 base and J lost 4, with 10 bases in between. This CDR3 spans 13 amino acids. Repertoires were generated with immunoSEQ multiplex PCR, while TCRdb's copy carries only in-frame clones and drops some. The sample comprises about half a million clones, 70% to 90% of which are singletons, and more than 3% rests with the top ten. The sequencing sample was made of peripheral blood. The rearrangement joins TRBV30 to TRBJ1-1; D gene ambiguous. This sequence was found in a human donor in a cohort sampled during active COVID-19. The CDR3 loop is CAWSARGGTEAFF. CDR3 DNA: TGTGCCTGGAGTGCTCGGGGTGGCACTGAAGCTTTCTTT.